This entry lists 9 T cell receptor beta chains sequenced from one sample in a study of shared clonotypes between healthy human individuals. Some clones are missing from TCRdb's copy, which holds only in-frame ones; the method was immunoSEQ multiplex PCR. The sample yields approximately 2.5 million clones, about 92% seen once. The material sequenced was naive CD4+ T cells sorted from blood. Subset specified: CD45RA+ positively selected. These TCRs come from a man between 18 and 35 years old in good health.

The chain recombines TRBV5-8 with TRBJ2-3; TRBD1 aligns across 8 bases. This CDR3 region has 16 residues. Germline assignment: CDR1 SGHTS and CDR2 YDEGEE. V shed 5 bases, J shed 6 bases, and the junction held 14 bases outside the gene matches. For the CDR3, the DNA is TGTGCCAGCAGTTTCCTAACCAGGGGGCGACTGGATACGCAGTATTTT. Translation gives CASSFLTRGRLDTQYF.

This rearrangement joins TRBV20-1 to TRBJ2-5; D gene unclear. Germline CDR1 DFQATT, CDR2 SNEGSKA (reference sequence). The CDR3 runs 11 residues. V was shortened by 7 bases and J by 5 bases, with 11 bases between the two germline ends. This CDR3 is CSVKTVETQYF. The DNA of the CDR3 is TGCAGTGTTAAGACTGTCGAGACCCAGTACTTC.

As concerns this clone: Distinct nucleotide sequences in the sample also encode this CDR3. This chain joins TRBV9 and TRBJ2-1; TRBD2 is a possible D gene (6 bases). This CDR3 contains 15 residues. Per the germline V gene, CDR1 is SGDLS and CDR2 is YYNGEE. V was cut by 3 bases and J by 4 bases, with 14 bases left in between. This chain's CDR3 is CASSARDSTYNEQFF. CDR3 in DNA: TGTGCCAGCAGCGCCCGGGACTCCACGTACAATGAGCAGTTCTTC.

V gene TRBV5-1 combines with J gene TRBJ2-5, with no clear D. The DNA end favors TRBJ2-7, so the J call may be wrong. This CDR3 is 14 amino acids long. Germline V CDR1 and CDR2: SGHRS, YFSETQ. In DNA, the CDR3 is TGCGCCAGCAGCCCGACTGCGAGCTCCTACGAGCAGTACTTC. Protein sequence: CASSPTASSYEQYF.

The genes are TRBV10-3 and TRBJ2-3; D not resolved. Looked up from germline, CDR1 is ENHRY and CDR2 is SYGVKD. V dropped 11 bases and J dropped 2 bases, with 14 bases sitting between them. The length of the CDR3 is 13 residues. CDR3 loop: CAVLGQLTDTQYF. CDR3 nucleotides: TGTGCCGTTCTAGGCCAGCTCACAGATACGCAGTATTTT.

The chain recombines TRBV30 with TRBJ2-7; D ambiguous. This CDR3 has 14 amino acids. Germline CDR1 GTSNPN, CDR2 SVGIG (reference sequence). The ends were cut back, 4 bases at V and 7 bases at J, with 20 bases in the middle. The DNA of the CDR3 is TGTGCCTGGACCTTAGGAGACTTAACGATGGAGCAGTACTTC. Amino acids: CAWTLGDLTMEQYF.

The chain recombines TRBV5-4 with TRBJ1-2, with a tentative D call TRBD1 (6 bases). Germline V gene sequence: CDR1 SGHNT, CDR2 YYREEE (reference sequence). V lost 7 bases, J lost 6 bases, and 10 bases lay in between. The CDR3 covers 11 residues. The DNA for the CDR3 is TGTGCCAGCGGGAGACAGGATGGCTACACCTTC. It translates to CASGRQDGYTF.

J is TRBJ2-1 and V is TRBV10-1; no clear D gene. This CDR3 is built from 15 residues. The germline V and J ends were trimmed by 2 bases and 6 bases, with 14 bases remaining between them. Germline CDR1 WNHNN, CDR2 SYGVQD (reference sequence). The CDR3 is CASSEGLNSVNEQFF. CDR3 sequence (DNA): TGCGCCAGCAGTGAGGGCCTAAACAGTGTCAATGAGCAGTTCTTC.

Only one count was recorded for this clone. This chain joins TRBV2 and TRBJ1-1; D gene uncertain. This CDR3 has 14 amino acids. V shed 6 bases and J shed 7 bases, with 18 bases lying between them. The germline V gene has CDR1 SNHLY and CDR2 FYNNEI. In DNA, the CDR3 is TGTGCCAGCAGGCAGGCGGTCAGTTCTATTGAAGCTTTCTTT. Translated: CASRQAVSSIEAFF.